This T cell receptor beta chain originates from a study of technical replicates of blood from a few donors. The V end lost 6 bases, the J end lost 5 bases, and 22 bases lay between the germline ends. The CDR3 length is 16 residues. CDR1 is MDHEN and CDR2 is SYDVKM in the germline V gene. Data came from immunoSEQ multiplex PCR; TCRdb stores just in-frame clones and leaves some out. The sample includes 70,000 to 85,000 clones, 97% of them seen just once. The clonotype comes from a human donor in good health. V gene TRBV28 combines with J gene TRBJ1-2; maybe TRBD1 (5 bases). The material sequenced was T cells isolated from PBMCs. CDR3 DNA: TGTGCCAGCAGCCAAATCTCGGGGGGGGTGACTTATGGCTACACCTTC. Translation: CASSQISGGVTYGYTF.